The clone carrying this T cell receptor beta chain was picked up a small number of times. Its antigen is not identified. The germline V gene has CDR1 SGHRS and CDR2 YFSETQ. The junction had 10 bases not matched to a gene; V was cut back by 6 bases and J by 5 bases. The CDR3 is made up of 14 amino acids. The entry originates in a study of T-cell memory formation after mild COVID-19. Study-wide results and limits: The second-wave clones peaking on day 37 were not confirmed as SARS-CoV-2-specific. Contracting CD8+ clones were enriched in EMRA, CD4+ mainly in CM and EM. Pre-infection memory harbored some responding clones, suggesting cross-reactive memory joined.

The TCR alpha and TCR beta cDNA libraries, bearing sample barcodes and UMIs, were generated by 5'RACE using constant-segment primers. One entry per CDR3 protein results from TCRdb running MiXCR on the 5' RACE reads. This table holds about 210,000 distinct CDR3 sequences, around 30% found once. Sequencing was done on a sample of PBMCs or a T cell subset sorted from them (not recorded which). The source of this sequence is an adult woman who had mild COVID-19 (a few samples of this study predate the infection). Cell type and time point are not known. The chain carries TRBV5-1 and TRBJ1-1; TRBD1 matches 7 bases. The DNA of the CDR3 is TGCGCCAGCATATCGAATCAGGGGGGAACTGAAGCTTTCTTT. It yields the protein CASISNQGGTEAFF. Looking up the rest from reference TRBV5-1 and TRBJ1-1 gives the full variable domain: KAGVTQTPRYLIKTRGQQVTLSCSPISGHRSVSWYQQTPGQGLQFLFEYFSETQRNKGNFPGRFSGRQFSNSRSEMNVSTLELGDSALYLCASISNQGGTEAFFGQGTRLTVV.